These 2 T cell receptor beta chains came from one sample sequenced in a study of T cells after posttransplantation cyclophosphamide. Controls had myeloablative marrow grafts with methotrexate and calcineurin inhibitor, sampled at 1 year. Only in-frame clones appear in the TCRdb table, and some are missing; sequencing was by immunoSEQ multiplex PCR. The sample carries approximately 21,000 clones, just over 85% recorded once. Sequenced here: PBMCs, sampled about 400 days after allogeneic stem cell transplant with calcineurin inhibitor and methotrexate. The origin of the receptors is a female patient in her thirties or forties who received an allogeneic stem cell transplant from an unrelated donor, was CMV-positive, and had acute and chronic GVHD. Some T cells may trace back to the graft donor.

This chain joins TRBV4-1 and TRBJ1-1; D gene ambiguous. The V end was cut by 3 bases, the J end by 4 bases, with 9 bases between. CDR1 and CDR2 from the germline V gene are MGHRA and YSYEKL. The CDR3 totals 13 residues. DNA of the CDR3: TGCGCCAGCAGCCAGGTAAGCACCACTGAAGCTTTCTTT. Translating gives CASSQVSTTEAFF.

V gene TRBV19 combines with J gene TRBJ2-7, with 8 nucleotides matching TRBD2. J was trimmed by 4 bases and V by 8 bases; bases with no gene match: 4. The length of the CDR3 is 12 residues. Germline CDR1 LNHDA, CDR2 SQIVND (reference sequence). CDR3 sequence: CASAAGGYEQYF. The DNA for the CDR3 is TGTGCCAGTGCCGCGGGGGGATACGAGCAGTACTTC.